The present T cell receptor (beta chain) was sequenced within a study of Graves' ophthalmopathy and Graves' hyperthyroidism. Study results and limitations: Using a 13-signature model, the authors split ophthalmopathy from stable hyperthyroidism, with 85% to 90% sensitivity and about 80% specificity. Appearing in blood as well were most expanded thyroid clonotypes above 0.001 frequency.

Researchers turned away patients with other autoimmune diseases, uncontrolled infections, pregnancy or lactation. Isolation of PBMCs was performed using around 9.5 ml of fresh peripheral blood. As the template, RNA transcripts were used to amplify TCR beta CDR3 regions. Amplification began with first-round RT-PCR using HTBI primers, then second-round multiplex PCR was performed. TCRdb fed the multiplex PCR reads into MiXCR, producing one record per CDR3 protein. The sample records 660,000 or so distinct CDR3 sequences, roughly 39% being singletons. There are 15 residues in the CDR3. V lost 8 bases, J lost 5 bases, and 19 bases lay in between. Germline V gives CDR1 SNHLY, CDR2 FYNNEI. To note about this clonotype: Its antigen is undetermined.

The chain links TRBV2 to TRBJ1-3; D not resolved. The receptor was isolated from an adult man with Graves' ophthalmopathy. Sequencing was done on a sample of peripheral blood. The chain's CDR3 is CASARWTDSRNTIYF. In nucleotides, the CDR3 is TGTGCCAGCGCTCGCTGGACGGATTCGAGAAACACCATATATTTT.